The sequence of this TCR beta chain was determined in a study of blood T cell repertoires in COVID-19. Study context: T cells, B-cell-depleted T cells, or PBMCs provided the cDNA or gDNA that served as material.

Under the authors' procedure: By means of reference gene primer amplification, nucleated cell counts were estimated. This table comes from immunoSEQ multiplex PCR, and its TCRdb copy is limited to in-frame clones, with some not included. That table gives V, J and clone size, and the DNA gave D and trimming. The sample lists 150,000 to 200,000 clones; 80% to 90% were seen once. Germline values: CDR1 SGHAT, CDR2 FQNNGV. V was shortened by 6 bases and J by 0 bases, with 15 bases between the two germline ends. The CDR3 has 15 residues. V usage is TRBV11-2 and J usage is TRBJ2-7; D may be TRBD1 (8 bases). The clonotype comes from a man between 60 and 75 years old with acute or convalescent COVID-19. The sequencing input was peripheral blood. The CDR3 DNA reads TGTGCCAGCAGGAGGGGGGGACAGGCCTCCTACGAGCAGTACTTC. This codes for CASRRGGQASYEQYF.